A single sample is the source of the 13 T cell receptor beta chains below, sequenced in a study of cytomegalovirus exposure and HLA in healthy donors (dated by TCRdb to about 2017). Libraries were built with the immunoSEQ multiplex PCR assay. A mixture of 60 forward primers for TCR Vbeta segments and 13 reverse primers for TCR Jbeta segments was used in the multiplex PCR. TCRdb retrieved this table from immuneACCESS and kept in-frame rearrangements only. Not all clones are present; in checked studies, unresolved V genes account for under half, and no reason is known for the remainder. Here the sample has 100,000 or so clones; around 73% occur a single time. Around 1.3% of the sample belongs to the ten largest clones. Sequencing used PBMCs. These receptors all stem from a man aged 30 to 45 in good health and CMV-seronegative.

This sequence joins TRBV7-9 and TRBJ2-1; no reliable D call. The CDR3 contains 11 residues. V lost 5 bases and J 13 bases, leaving 12 bases between the germline ends. CDR1 is SEHNR, CDR2 FQNEAQ, per germline (reference sequence). CDR3 nucleotides: TGTGCCAGCAGCCCCGCGGCGGTTCAGTTCTTC. The encoded protein is CASSPAAVQFF.

The CDR3 loop is CASSLTGGSGYTF. Written as DNA, the CDR3 is TGTGCCAGCAGCCTCACAGGGGGCAGTGGCTACACCTTC. The chain joins TRBV5-4 to TRBJ1-2; 9 bases agree with TRBD1. J gave up 7 bases and V 4 bases, and 5 bases lay outside the gene matches. This CDR3 spans 13 amino acids. CDR1 is SGHNT and CDR2 is YYREEE in the germline V gene (reference sequence).

The chain has TRBV28 and TRBJ1-1; 7 nucleotides align to TRBD1. V lost 5 bases to trimming and J lost 2 bases; unmatched junction nucleotides: 5. CDR1 is MDHEN and CDR2 is SYDVKM in the germline V gene. The CDR3 is made up of 14 amino acids. As DNA, the CDR3 is TGTGCCAGCAGTGGGGGACAGCCCAACACTGAAGCTTTCTTT. This codes for CASSGGQPNTEAFF. Combining the CDR3 with reference TRBV28 and TRBJ1-1 gives the whole variable domain DVKVTQSSRYLVKRTGEKVFLECVQDMDHENMFWYRQDPGLGLRLIYFSYDVKMKEKGDIPEGYSVSREKKERFSLILESASTNQTSMYLCASSGGQPNTEAFFGQGTRLTVV.

The chain carries TRBV15 and TRBJ1-3; D is unresolved. CDR1 is LNHNV, CDR2 YYDKDF, per germline (reference sequence). Trimming took off 0 bases at V and 10 bases at J, with 7 bases between the two ends. The CDR3 contains 12 residues. Here the CDR3 DNA reads TGTGCCACCAGCAGAGATGTCGGGACCATATATTTT. As protein: CATSRDVGTIYF. The whole variable domain, remainder taken from reference TRBV15 and TRBJ1-3, is DAMVIQNPRYQVTQFGKPVTLSCSQTLNHNVMYWYQQKSSQAPKLLFHYYDKDFNNEADTPDNFQSRRPNTSFCFLDIRSPGLGDTAMYLCATSRDVGTIYFGEGSWLTVV.

This rearrangement joins TRBV5-6 to TRBJ2-3, with 7 bases that match TRBD2. Looked up from germline, CDR1 is SGHDT and CDR2 is YYEEEE. This CDR3 region has 16 residues. Unmatched junction bases numbered 9, after V lost 1 base and J lost 4 bases. In nucleotides, the CDR3 is TGTGCCAGCAGCTTGTCCGCGGGGGATCGCGCAGATACGCAGTATTTT. Encoded protein: CASSLSAGDRADTQYF.

V usage is TRBV27 and J usage is TRBJ2-1, with 7 bases matching TRBD2. J gave up 5 bases and V 3 bases, and 4 bases lay outside the gene matches. The CDR3 loop spans 14 amino acids. In germline, CDR1 is MNHEY, CDR2 SMNVEV (reference sequence). The CDR3 sequence is CASSLSSGNNEQFF. The CDR3 bases are TGTGCCAGCAGTTTGTCCAGCGGGAACAATGAGCAGTTCTTC.

This clone was observed a handful of times. The rearrangement links TRBV6-1 to TRBJ2-7; 10 bases line up with TRBD2. This CDR3 is built from 17 residues. Trimming at V came to 4 bases and at J to 1 base, leaving 10 bases not matched to a gene. CDR1 is MNHNS, CDR2 SASEGT, per germline. CDR3 region: CASSASSGSVSSYEQYF. The CDR3 region has the DNA TGTGCCAGCAGTGCGTCTAGCGGGAGTGTGTCGTCCTACGAGCAGTACTTC.

This chain links TRBV27 with TRBJ2-5; D gene uncertain. The CDR3 is 12 amino acids. Trimming shortened V by 0 bases and J by 5 bases, and 4 bases separated the two germline ends. The germline gives CDR1 MNHEY, CDR2 SMNVEV (reference sequence). The CDR3 is CASSLSGETQYF. In DNA form, the CDR3 reads TGTGCCAGCAGTTTATCCGGGGAGACCCAGTACTTC.

The DNA for the CDR3 is TGTGCCAGCAGGGGGACAGGACGTCTGTTGGCCCAGCATTTT. Its protein is CASRGTGRLLAQHF. V gene TRBV6-6 combines with J gene TRBJ1-5, with 8 bases matching TRBD1. Losses at the gene ends were 6 bases for V and 11 bases for J; bases not matched to a gene: 12. There are 14 residues in the CDR3. In germline, CDR1 is MNHNY, CDR2 SVGAGI (reference sequence).

CDR3: CASQSLGQLEQYF. CDR3 sequence (DNA): TGTGCCAGCCAAAGCCTTGGACAGCTCGAGCAGTACTTC. The chain employs TRBV6-5 and TRBJ2-7, with D tentatively TRBD1 (6 bases). Germline V gene data show CDR1 as MNHEY and CDR2 as SVGAGI. The CDR3 sequence is 13 residues long. With 8 bases removed from V and 6 bases from J, the gap between germline ends came to 17 bases.

The chain recombines TRBV19 with TRBJ2-7; TRBD2 matches at 10 bases. CDR1 and CDR2 from the germline V gene are LNHDA and SQIVND (reference sequence). V lost 4 bases and J lost 1; bases outside the gene matches: 4. The CDR3 has 15 residues. The CDR3 is CASSTGLAISYEQYF. The CDR3 coding sequence is TGTGCCAGTAGTACGGGACTAGCGATATCCTACGAGCAGTACTTC.

In the case of this clone: The same CDR3 is also encoded by other DNA sequences in this sample. This chain's CDR3 is CASSSEYGRGTEAFF. Here the CDR3 DNA reads TGTGCCAGCAGCTCCGAGTACGGCAGGGGCACTGAAGCTTTCTTT. The chain recombines TRBV13 with TRBJ1-1; a weak D match, TRBD1 (6 bases). The CDR3 is 15 amino acids. The V gene's germline CDR1 is PRHDT and CDR2 FYEKMQ (reference sequence). The germline V and J ends were trimmed by 4 bases and 4 bases, with 16 bases remaining between them.

The chain employs TRBV4-1 and TRBJ1-4; 7 bases line up with TRBD1. Germline V gives CDR1 MGHRA, CDR2 YSYEKL. This CDR3 has 17 residues. V trimming: 1 base; J trimming: 8 bases; junction bases outside the gene matches: 13. CDR3 nucleotides: TGCGCCAGCAGCCAAGTTCGGGGCCACAGGGGCATAGAAAAACTGTTTTTT. Amino acids: CASSQVRGHRGIEKLFF.